This T cell receptor (beta chain) is from a study of T-cell reconstitution after alpha-beta-depleted transplantation in children. General study points: Among T cells one year after transplant, newly produced cells accounted for most counts and diversity.

This clonotype has just a few counts. Its specificity is unknown. As the CDR3 is not closed by the conserved phenylalanine or tryptophan, this likely results from a read error. The CDR3 covers 16 residues. Germline-derived CDR1 and CDR2 are MNHNS and SASEGT. Unmatched junction bases numbered 13, after V lost 6 bases and J lost 9 bases. The library targeted TCRbeta and was prepared with unique molecular identifiers. TCRdb reprocessed the PCR reads via MiXCR and lists one record per CDR3 protein. The sample lists about 590,000 distinct CDR3 sequences, 10% to 15% seen once, with approximately 2% in the top ten.

The chain couples TRBV6-1 to TRBJ1-5; TRBD1 aligns across 11 bases. The sequences come from PBMCs, mostly from graft donor cells, collected 360 days after TCRalphabeta/CD19-depleted stem cell transplant. This TCR was recovered from a male patient aged 10-17 years who had a stem cell transplant for acute myeloid leukemia, so the T cells may come from the graft donor. The CDR3 nucleotides are TGTGCCAGCAGGGAACCCGGGACAGGGGGGACTCCGCCCCAGCATCTT. Protein: CASREPGTGGTPPQHL.